A selection of T cell receptor beta chains follows, all from one sample in a study of technical replicates of blood from several donors. The repertoire was sequenced with immunoSEQ multiplex PCR; TCRdb's copy has only in-frame clones and lacks some. The table lists roughly 50,000 clones, roughly 96% of them singletons, with around 3% in the top ten. The sequenced material came from PBMCs. These receptors all come from a human donor in good health. Some clones in this sample may be carry-over from other donors' samples. Both conserved end residues are part of each CDR3. A D gene is named only where the DNA matches it firmly. The size of a clone is reported for some rows only, either as once, few or many, or as a class for expanded clones.

j_call d_call v_call clone_size cdr3_aa cdr3_nt
TRBJ1-5 - TRBV29-1 - CSVGGDGNQPQHF TGCAGCGTTGGGGGGGATGGCAATCAGCCCCAGCATTTT
TRBJ1-4 - TRBV4-2 - CASSQDQAQGNEKLFF TGTGCCAGCAGCCAAGATCAGGCACAGGGTAACGAAAAACTGTTTTTT
TRBJ1-4 - TRBV4-3 - CASSQAWRVEKLFF TGCGCCAGCAGCCAGGCCTGGAGAGTCGAAAAACTGTTTTTT
TRBJ2-2 - TRBV5-1 - CASRPGGGQANTGELFF TGCGCCAGCAGGCCAGGGGGGGGACAGGCTAACACCGGGGAGCTGTTTTTT
TRBJ1-5 TRBD1 TRBV18 - CASSPPGQGRSNQPQHF TGTGCCAGCTCACCTCCGGGACAGGGAAGGAGCAATCAGCCCCAGCATTTT
TRBJ2-3 - TRBV20-1 - CSARPGDTQYF TGCAGTGCTAGGCCGGGGGATACGCAGTATTTT
TRBJ1-1 - TRBV7-9 - CASHRSSGTEAFF TGTGCCTCCCATCGGTCCTCGGGCACTGAAGCTTTCTTT
TRBJ1-2 - TRBV27 - CASPGGDPSNYGYTF TGTGCCAGCCCGGGGGGGGACCCTTCTAACTATGGCTACACCTTC
TRBJ1-2 TRBD1 TRBV19 - CASSHRDRNYGYTF TGTGCCAGTAGTCACCGGGACAGGAACTATGGCTACACCTTC
TRBJ2-1 - TRBV10-3 - CAIRGSGTNRYNEQFF TGTGCCATCAGGGGATCCGGGACAAATCGCTACAATGAGCAGTTCTTC
TRBJ1-2 - TRBV4-1 - CASSQDRYRNYGYTF TGCGCCAGCAGCCAAGATCGTTACAGGAACTATGGCTACACCTTC
TRBJ2-2 - TRBV13 - CASSPTGTGELFF TGTGCCAGCAGCCCCACAGGAACCGGGGAGCTGTTTTTT
TRBJ1-5 - TRBV5-8 - CASSLVAGASNQPQHF TGTGCCAGCAGCTTGGTTGCAGGGGCGAGCAATCAGCCCCAGCATTTT
TRBJ2-7 TRBD1 TRBV5-5 - CASSRDRGYEQYF TGTGCCAGCAGCCGCGACAGGGGCTACGAGCAGTACTTC
TRBJ2-5 - TRBV7-2 - CASSLGVTLTVGETQYF TGTGCCAGCAGCTTAGGGGTCACATTGACGGTCGGGGAGACCCAGTACTTC
TRBJ2-7 TRBD2 TRBV4-2 - CASSQEVLAGGEQYF TGTGCCAGCAGCCAAGAGGTACTAGCGGGCGGCGAGCAGTACTTC
TRBJ1-4 - TRBV7-9 - CASTQAGGRTNEKLFF TGTGCCAGCACACAGGCCGGGGGGCGAACTAATGAAAAACTGTTTTTT
TRBJ2-1 - TRBV4-1 - CASSQEMAGSYNEQFF TGCGCCAGCAGCCAAGAAATGGCAGGCTCCTACAATGAGCAGTTCTTC
TRBJ2-1 TRBD2 TRBV2 - CASRGGLAGWNEQFF TGTGCCAGCAGGGGAGGACTAGCGGGATGGAATGAGCAGTTCTTC
TRBJ1-2 TRBD1 TRBV7-6 once CASSRGQGVGSIGYTF TGTGCCAGCAGCAGGGGACAGGGGGTAGGGTCAATAGGCTACACCTTC
TRBJ1-2 - TRBV2 - CASSGRFRDTLNYGYTF TGTGCCAGCAGTGGGAGGTTTCGGGACACTTTAAACTATGGCTACACCTTC
TRBJ1-5 TRBD1 TRBV2 few CASSERTGVGQPQHF TGTGCCAGCAGTGAAAGGACAGGGGTGGGTCAGCCCCAGCATTTT
TRBJ2-1 - TRBV6-5 - CASSYESSYNEQFF TGTGCCAGCAGTTACGAGAGCTCCTACAATGAGCAGTTCTTC
TRBJ2-1 TRBD2 TRBV6-6 - CASSYESGVAGNEQFF TGTGCCAGCAGTTACGAGAGTGGAGTAGCGGGGAATGAGCAGTTCTTC
TRBJ2-3 TRBD2 TRBV5-1 - CASSLRAGRTGTDTQYF TGCGCCAGCAGCTTAAGGGCCGGGAGGACTGGCACAGATACGCAGTATTTT
TRBJ1-1 - TRBV6-5 - CASSCPRCQENTEAFF TGTGCCAGCAGTTGCCCCAGGTGTCAGGAGAACACTGAAGCTTTCTTT
TRBJ2-3 - TRBV13 - CASSSSGADTQYF TGTGCCAGCAGCTCGTCAGGGGCAGATACGCAGTATTTT
TRBJ2-5 - TRBV6-1 - CASRTAQETQYF TGTGCCAGTCGGACAGCTCAAGAGACCCAGTACTTC
TRBJ1-4 - TRBV23-1 once CASRNGRIEGIGEKLFF TGCGCCAGCAGGAATGGACGGATCGAGGGTATAGGTGAAAAACTGTTTTTT
TRBJ2-7 TRBD2 TRBV5-1 - CASRAGTSYEQYF TGCGCCAGCAGAGCGGGGACCTCCTACGAGCAGTACTTC
TRBJ1-6 TRBD1 TRBV18 - CASSIGTDANSPLHF TGTGCCAGCTCAATCGGGACAGACGCTAATTCACCCCTCCACTTT
TRBJ1-1 - TRBV7-2 - CASSPFGGLTEAFF TGTGCCAGCAGTCCCTTTGGGGGCCTTACTGAAGCTTTCTTT
TRBJ2-7 - TRBV10-3 - CAIKQVGPGGEQYF TGTGCCATCAAGCAGGTGGGGCCAGGTGGAGAGCAGTACTTC
TRBJ2-2 - TRBV5-1 - CASSLASEPGDGELFF TGCGCCAGCAGCTTGGCCTCCGAGCCGGGGGACGGGGAGCTGTTTTTT
TRBJ2-5 - TRBV27 once CASSPLPDSSQETQYF TGTGCCAGCAGCCCGCTCCCGGACAGCAGCCAAGAGACCCAGTACTTC
TRBJ2-7 TRBD2 TRBV2 - CASKIAGPSYEQYF TGTGCCAGCAAGATAGCGGGACCCTCCTACGAGCAGTACTTC
TRBJ2-3 - TRBV7-6 - CASSLSSSGSTDTQYF TGTGCCAGCAGCTTATCGTCCTCGGGGAGCACAGATACGCAGTATTTT
TRBJ2-7 - TRBV9 once CASSVEEGTEQYF TGTGCCAGCAGCGTAGAGGAGGGTACCGAGCAGTACTTC
TRBJ1-4 - TRBV6-1 - CASSDSSGSRHGQEKLFF TGTGCCAGCAGTGATAGTTCAGGGTCTCGTCATGGGCAGGAAAAACTGTTTTTT
TRBJ2-5 TRBD2 TRBV10-3 - CAISGVPGLAAQETQYF TGTGCCATCAGTGGGGTGCCGGGACTAGCGGCCCAAGAGACCCAGTACTTC
TRBJ1-5 - TRBV6-5 - CASSRTGNQPQHF TGTGCCAGCAGCCGGACAGGCAATCAGCCCCAGCATTTT
TRBJ2-2 - TRBV7-3 - CASNLMGGGAGELFF TGTGCCAGCAACCTCATGGGGGGGGGCGCCGGGGAGCTGTTTTTT
TRBJ2-7 - TRBV4-3 - CASSQAIGGFYEQYF TGCGCCAGCAGCCAAGCGATTGGCGGATTCTACGAGCAGTACTTC
TRBJ2-1 TRBD2 TRBV6-1 - CAIGGGSYGNEQFF TGTGCCATTGGGGGGGGGAGTTATGGGAATGAGCAGTTCTTC
TRBJ2-2 - TRBV7-2 - CASSLKHLAGELFF TGTGCCAGCAGCTTGAAACATCTAGCCGGGGAGCTGTTTTTT
TRBJ1-2 TRBD1 TRBV5-1 - CASSARTGPRSDGYTF TGCGCCAGCAGCGCTAGGACAGGTCCAAGGTCTGATGGCTACACCTTC
TRBJ1-5 - TRBV14 - CASSQDFRDNQPQHF TGTGCCAGCAGCCAAGATTTCAGGGACAATCAGCCCCAGCATTTT
TRBJ2-7 TRBD1 TRBV11-2 - CASSTGVGTDQAEQYF TGTGCCAGCAGCACTGGGGTGGGGACAGACCAAGCCGAGCAGTACTTC
TRBJ1-1 TRBD1 TRBV30 - CAWSTGVNTEAFF TGTGCCTGGAGTACAGGGGTGAACACTGAAGCTTTCTTT
TRBJ1-5 - TRBV10-3 - CAISEGVGGNQPQHF TGTGCCATCAGTGAAGGGGTTGGGGGCAATCAGCCCCAGCATTTT
TRBJ1-5 - TRBV6-5 - CASSTIRYQPQHF TGTGCCAGCAGTACCATTCGGTACCAGCCCCAGCATTTT